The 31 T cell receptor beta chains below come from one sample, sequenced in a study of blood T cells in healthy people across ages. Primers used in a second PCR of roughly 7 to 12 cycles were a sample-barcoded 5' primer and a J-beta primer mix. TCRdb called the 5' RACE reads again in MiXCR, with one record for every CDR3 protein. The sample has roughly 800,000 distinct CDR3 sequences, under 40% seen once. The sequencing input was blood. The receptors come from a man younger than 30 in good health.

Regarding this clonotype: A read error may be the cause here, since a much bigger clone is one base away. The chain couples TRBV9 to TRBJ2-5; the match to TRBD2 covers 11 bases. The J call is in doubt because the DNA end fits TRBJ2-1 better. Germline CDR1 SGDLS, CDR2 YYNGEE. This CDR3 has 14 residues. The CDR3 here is CASSPPGLAETQFF. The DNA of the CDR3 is TGTGCCAGCAGCCCTCCGGGACTAGCGGAGACCCAGTTCTTC.

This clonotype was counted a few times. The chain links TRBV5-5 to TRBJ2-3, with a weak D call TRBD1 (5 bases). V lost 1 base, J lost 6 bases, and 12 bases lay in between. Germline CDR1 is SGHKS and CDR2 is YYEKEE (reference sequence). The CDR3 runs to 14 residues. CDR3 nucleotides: TGTGCCAGCAGCTTGTCGGCCGCAGGGGATACGCAGTATTTT. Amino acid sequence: CASSLSAAGDTQYF.

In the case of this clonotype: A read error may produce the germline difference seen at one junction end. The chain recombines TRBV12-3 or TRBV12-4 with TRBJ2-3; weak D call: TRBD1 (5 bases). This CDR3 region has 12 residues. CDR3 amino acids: CASTKRQNTEYF. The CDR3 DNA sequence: TGTGCCAGCACCAAAAGACAGAATACGGAGTATTTT.

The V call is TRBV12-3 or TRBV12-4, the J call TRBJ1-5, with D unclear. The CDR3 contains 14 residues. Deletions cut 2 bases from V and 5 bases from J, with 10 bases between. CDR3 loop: CASSLSSSYQPQHF. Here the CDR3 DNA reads TGTGCCAGCAGTTTATCCAGTTCTTATCAGCCCCAGCATTTT.

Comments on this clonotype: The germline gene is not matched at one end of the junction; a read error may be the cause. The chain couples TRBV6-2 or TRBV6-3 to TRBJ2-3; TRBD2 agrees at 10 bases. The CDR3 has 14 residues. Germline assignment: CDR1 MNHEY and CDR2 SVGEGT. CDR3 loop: CAGRYGTSADTQYF. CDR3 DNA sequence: TGTGCCGGCAGATACGGGACTAGCGCGGATACGCAGTATTTT.

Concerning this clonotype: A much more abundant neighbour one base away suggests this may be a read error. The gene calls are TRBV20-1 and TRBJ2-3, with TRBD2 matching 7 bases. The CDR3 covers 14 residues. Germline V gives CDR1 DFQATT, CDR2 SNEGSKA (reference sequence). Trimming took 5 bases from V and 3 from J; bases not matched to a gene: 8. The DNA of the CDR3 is TGCAGTGCTGGAGTCGGCGGGGGAACAGATACGCAGTATTTT. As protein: CSAGVGGGTDTQYF.

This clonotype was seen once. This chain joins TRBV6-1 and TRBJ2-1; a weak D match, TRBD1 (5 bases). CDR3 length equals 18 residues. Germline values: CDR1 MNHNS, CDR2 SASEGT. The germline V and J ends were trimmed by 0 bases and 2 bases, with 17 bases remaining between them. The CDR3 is CASSEAGEGEGAYNEQFF. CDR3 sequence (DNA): TGTGCCAGCAGTGAAGCTGGTGAAGGGGAAGGAGCCTACAATGAGCAGTTCTTC.

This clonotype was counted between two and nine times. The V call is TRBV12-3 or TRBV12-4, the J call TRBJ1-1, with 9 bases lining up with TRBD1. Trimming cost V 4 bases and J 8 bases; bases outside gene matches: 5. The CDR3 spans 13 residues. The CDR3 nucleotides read TGTGCCAGCAGTTCGGGACAGGGTTTGGAAGCTTTCTTT. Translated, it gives CASSSGQGLEAFF.

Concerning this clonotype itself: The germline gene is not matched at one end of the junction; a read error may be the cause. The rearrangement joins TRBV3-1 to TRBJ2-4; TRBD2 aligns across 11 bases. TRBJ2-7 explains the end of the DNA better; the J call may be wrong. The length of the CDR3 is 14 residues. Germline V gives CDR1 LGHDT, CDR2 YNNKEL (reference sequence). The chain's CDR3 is CASGQLAGDNEQYF. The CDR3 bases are TGTGCCAGCGGCCAACTAGCGGGGGACAACGAGCAGTACTTC.

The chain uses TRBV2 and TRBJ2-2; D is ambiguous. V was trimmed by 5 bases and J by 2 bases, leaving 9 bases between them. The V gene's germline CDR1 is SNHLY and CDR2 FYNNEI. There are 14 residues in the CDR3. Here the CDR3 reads CASSREKNTGELFF. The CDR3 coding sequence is TGTGCCAGCAGTCGAGAGAAAAACACCGGGGAGCTGTTTTTT.

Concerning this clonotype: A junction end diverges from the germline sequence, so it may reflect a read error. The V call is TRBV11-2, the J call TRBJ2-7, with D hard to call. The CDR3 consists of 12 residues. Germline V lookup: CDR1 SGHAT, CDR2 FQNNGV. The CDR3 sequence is CASNLSAYEQYF. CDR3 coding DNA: TGTGCCAGCAACTTATCGGCCTACGAGCAGTACTTC.

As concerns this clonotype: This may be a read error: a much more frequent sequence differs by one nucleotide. CDR3 DNA sequence: TGTGCCAGCAGGTCTAGCGGGGGTATTTATACGCAGTATTTT. Protein product: CASRSSGGIYTQYF. The genes are TRBV12-3 or TRBV12-4 and TRBJ2-3; 10 bases map to TRBD2. This CDR3 is 14 amino acids long. After removal of 6 bases from V and 7 bases from J, the junction contained 7 bases not matched to a gene.

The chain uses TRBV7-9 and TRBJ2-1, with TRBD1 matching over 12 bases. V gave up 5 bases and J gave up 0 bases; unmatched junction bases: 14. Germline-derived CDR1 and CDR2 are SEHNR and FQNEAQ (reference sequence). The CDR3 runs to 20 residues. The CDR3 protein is CASSTMPGTGGQSSYNEQFF. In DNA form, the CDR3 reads TGTGCCAGCAGCACCATGCCCGGGACAGGGGGCCAGAGCTCCTACAATGAGCAGTTCTTC.

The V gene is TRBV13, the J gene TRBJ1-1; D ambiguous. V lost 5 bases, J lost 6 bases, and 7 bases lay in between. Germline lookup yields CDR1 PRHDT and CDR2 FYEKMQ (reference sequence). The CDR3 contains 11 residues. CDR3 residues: CASSPGAEAFF. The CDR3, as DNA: TGTGCCAGCAGCCCCGGGGCTGAAGCTTTCTTT.

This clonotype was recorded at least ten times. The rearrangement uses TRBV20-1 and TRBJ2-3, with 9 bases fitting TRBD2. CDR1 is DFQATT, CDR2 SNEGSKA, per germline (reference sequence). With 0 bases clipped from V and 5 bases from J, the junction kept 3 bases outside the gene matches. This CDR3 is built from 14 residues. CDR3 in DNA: TGCAGTGCTAGAGATGGTAGCGGGGGAGATACGCAGTATTTT. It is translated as CSARDGSGGDTQYF.

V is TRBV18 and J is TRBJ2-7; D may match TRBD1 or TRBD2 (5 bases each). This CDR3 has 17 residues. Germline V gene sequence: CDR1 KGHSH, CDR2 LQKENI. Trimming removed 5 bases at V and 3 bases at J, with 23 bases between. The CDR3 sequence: CASSGTGAQEEYYEQYF. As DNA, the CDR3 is TGTGCCAGCTCAGGGACCGGAGCCCAGGAGGAATACTACGAGCAGTACTTC. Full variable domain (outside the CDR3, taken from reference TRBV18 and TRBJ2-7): NAGVMQNPRHLVRRRGQEARLRCSPMKGHSHVYWYRQLPEEGLKFMVYLQKENIIDESGMPKERFSAEFPKEGPSILRIQQVVRGDSAAYFCASSGTGAQEEYYEQYFGPGTRLTVT.

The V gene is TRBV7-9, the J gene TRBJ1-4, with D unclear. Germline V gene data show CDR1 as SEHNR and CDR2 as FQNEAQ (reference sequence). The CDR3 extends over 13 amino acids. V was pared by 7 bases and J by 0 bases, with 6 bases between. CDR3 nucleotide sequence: TGTGCCAGCACCCCAGCAACTAATGAAAAACTGTTTTTT. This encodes CASTPATNEKLFF.

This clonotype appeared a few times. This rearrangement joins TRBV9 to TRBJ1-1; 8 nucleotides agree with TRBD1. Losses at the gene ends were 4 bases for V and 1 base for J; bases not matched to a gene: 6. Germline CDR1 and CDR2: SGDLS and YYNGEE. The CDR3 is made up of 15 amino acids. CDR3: CASSKRTGRNTEAFF. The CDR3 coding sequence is TGTGCCAGCAGCAAGCGGACAGGGCGGAACACTGAAGCTTTCTTT.

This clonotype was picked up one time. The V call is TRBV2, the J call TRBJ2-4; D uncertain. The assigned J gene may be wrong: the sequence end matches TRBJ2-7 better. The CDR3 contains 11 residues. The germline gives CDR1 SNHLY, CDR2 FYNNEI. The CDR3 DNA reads TGTGCCAGCATGGTGCTCTACGAGCAGTACTTC. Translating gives CASMVLYEQYF.

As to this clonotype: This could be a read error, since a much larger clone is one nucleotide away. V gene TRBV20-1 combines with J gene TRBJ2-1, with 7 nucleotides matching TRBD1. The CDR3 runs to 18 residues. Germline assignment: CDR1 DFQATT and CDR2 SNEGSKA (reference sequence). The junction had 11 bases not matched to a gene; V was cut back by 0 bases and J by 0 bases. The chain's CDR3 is CSARDANYRGRSYNEQFF. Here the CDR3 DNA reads TGCAGTGCTAGAGACGCAAATTACAGGGGACGCTCCTACAATGAGCAGTTCTTC.

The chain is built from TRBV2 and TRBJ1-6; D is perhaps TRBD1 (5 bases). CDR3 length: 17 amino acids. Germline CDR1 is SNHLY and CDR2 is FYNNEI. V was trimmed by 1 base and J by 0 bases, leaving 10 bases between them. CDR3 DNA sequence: TGTGCCAGCAGTGAAGTTGGGGGGATCTCCTATAATTCACCCCTCCACTTT. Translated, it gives CASSEVGGISYNSPLHF.

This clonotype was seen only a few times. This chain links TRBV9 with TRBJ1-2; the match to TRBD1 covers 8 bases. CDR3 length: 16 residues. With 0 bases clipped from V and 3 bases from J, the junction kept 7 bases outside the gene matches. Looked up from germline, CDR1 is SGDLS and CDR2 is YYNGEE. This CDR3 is CASSVARQGADYGYTF. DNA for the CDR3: TGTGCCAGCAGCGTAGCTCGGCAGGGGGCTGACTATGGCTACACCTTC.

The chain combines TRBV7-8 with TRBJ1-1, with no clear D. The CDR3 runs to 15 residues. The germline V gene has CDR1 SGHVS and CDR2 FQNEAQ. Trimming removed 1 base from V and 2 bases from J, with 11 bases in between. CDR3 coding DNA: TGTGCCAGCAGCTTAGGCGCTCGTCATAACACTGAAGCTTTCTTT. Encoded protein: CASSLGARHNTEAFF.

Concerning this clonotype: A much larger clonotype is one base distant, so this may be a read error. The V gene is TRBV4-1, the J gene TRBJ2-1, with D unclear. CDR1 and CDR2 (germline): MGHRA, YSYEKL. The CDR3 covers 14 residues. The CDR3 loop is CASSQDQLGNGQFF. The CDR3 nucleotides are TGCGCCAGCAGCCAAGATCAATTGGGTAATGGGCAGTTCTTC.

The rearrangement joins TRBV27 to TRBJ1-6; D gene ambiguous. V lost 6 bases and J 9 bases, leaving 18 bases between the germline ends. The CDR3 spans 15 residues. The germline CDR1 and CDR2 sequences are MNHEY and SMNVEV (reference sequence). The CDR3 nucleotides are TGTGCCAGCAGACTCGACTACAGCTACGCTTCACCCCTCCACTTT. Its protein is CASRLDYSYASPLHF.

This CDR3 is CASRTGLFNEQFF. The CDR3 region has the DNA TGTGCCAGCAGGACAGGTCTCTTCAATGAGCAGTTCTTC. The J gene is TRBJ2-1, the V gene TRBV6-5, with a weak D call TRBD1 (6 bases). Trimming removed 6 bases at V and 6 bases at J, with 12 bases between. The germline V gene encodes CDR1 MNHEY and CDR2 SVGAGI. The CDR3 length is 13 residues.

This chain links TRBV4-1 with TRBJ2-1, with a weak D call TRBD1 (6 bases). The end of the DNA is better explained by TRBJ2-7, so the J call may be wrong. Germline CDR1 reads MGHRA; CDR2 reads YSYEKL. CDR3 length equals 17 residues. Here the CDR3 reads CASSHGTRGYSYNEQYF. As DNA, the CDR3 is TGCGCCAGCAGCCACGGAACCAGGGGTTACTCCTACAATGAGCAGTACTTC.

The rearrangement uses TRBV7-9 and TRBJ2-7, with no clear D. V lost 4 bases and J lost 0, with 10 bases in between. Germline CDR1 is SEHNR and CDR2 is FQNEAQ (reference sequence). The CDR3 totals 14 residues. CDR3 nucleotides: TGTGCCAGCAGCTACGCAGGTATCTCCTACGAGCAGTACTTC. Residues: CASSYAGISYEQYF.

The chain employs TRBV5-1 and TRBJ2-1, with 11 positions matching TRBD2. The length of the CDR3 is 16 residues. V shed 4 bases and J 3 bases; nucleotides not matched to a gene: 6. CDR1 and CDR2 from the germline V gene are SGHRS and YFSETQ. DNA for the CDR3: TGCGCCAGCAGCAGGGGACTAGCGGCCATCTACAATGAGCAGTTCTTC. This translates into CASSRGLAAIYNEQFF. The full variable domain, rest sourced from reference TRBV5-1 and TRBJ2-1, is KAGVTQTPRYLIKTRGQQVTLSCSPISGHRSVSWYQQTPGQGLQFLFEYFSETQRNKGNFPGRFSGRQFSNSRSEMNVSTLELGDSALYLCASSRGLAAIYNEQFFGPGTRLTVL.

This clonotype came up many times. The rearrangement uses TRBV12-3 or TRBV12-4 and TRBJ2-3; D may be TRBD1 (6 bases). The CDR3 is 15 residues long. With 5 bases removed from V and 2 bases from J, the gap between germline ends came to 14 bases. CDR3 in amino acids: CASSARGEDTDTQYF. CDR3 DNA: TGTGCCAGCAGTGCCAGGGGCGAGGACACAGATACGCAGTATTTT.

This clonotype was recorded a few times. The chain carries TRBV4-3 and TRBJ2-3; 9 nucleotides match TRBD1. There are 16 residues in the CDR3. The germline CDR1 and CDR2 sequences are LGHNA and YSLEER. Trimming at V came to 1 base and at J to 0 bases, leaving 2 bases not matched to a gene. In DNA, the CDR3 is TGCGCCAGCAGCCAAGGGGACAGGGCTAGCACAGATACGCAGTATTTT. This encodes CASSQGDRASTDTQYF.